This T cell receptor beta chain was sequenced during a study of T cell changes during pregnancy in multiple sclerosis. CDR1 and CDR2 from the germline V gene are SGHNT and YYREEE (reference sequence). This CDR3 comprises 14 residues. The V end was cut by 2 bases, the J end by 2 bases, with 7 bases between. Assay: immunoSEQ multiplex PCR; the TCRdb copy retains only in-frame clones and omits some. The repertoire holds more than 90,000 clones, about 94% seen once, with 1.5% to 1.9% in the top ten. The source material was peripheral blood, sampled in the third trimester of pregnancy. This receptor was obtained from a female donor with multiple sclerosis, enrolled in a pregnancy study. V and J are TRBV5-4 and TRBJ2-2, with a tentative D call TRBD2 (5 bases). The CDR3 here is CASSFGVNTGELFF. Here the CDR3 DNA reads TGTGCCAGCAGCTTCGGGGTAAACACCGGGGAGCTGTTTTTT.